This T cell receptor beta chain was obtained from a study of blood T cells in healthy people across ages (dated by TCRdb to about 2015). Describing the broader study: In model experiments, template switching captured roughly one uniquely barcoded TCR beta cDNA molecule for every two T cells. Age-related changes in TCR beta repertoire diversity were measured in the study by deep sequencing normalized with unique cDNA molecular identifiers. The donors were divided into four age groups: young (average about 16 years), middle-aged (about 40), aged (approximately 62) and long-lived (about 84). The study analyzed two additional independent replicas of 1 million unique cDNA reads from the same blood draw for two donors, one aged 18 to 29 and one aged 80 or older.

The library came from 5' RACE. The instrument was an Illumina HiSeq 2500. A second about 7 to 11 cycle PCR used a sample-barcoded 5' primer and a J-beta primer mix. A unique molecular identifier was introduced onto each TCR beta cDNA molecule by a template-switch 5' adaptor carrying 12 random nucleotides. At least 2.5 million CDR3-containing paired-end reads were obtained from each sample. First-strand cDNA was synthesized from all RNA with the Mint cDNA synthesis kit, primed by a TRBC-specific oligonucleotide. Following uracil-DNA glycosylase treatment, a first 18-cycle PCR with universal primers M1SS and BC2_uni_R was performed on all cDNA. The published analysis was carried out like this. For normalization, 1 million high-quality reads were randomly selected from each sample, with every read carrying a distinct molecular identifier. Reads sharing molecular identifiers were discarded rather than binned into consensus sequences. MiTCR, run with a Q25 quality threshold and the strictest error-elimination algorithm, handled CDR3 identification, clonotype clustering and error correction. A nonparametric unseen species model with Euler transformation was used to estimate lower-bound total TCR beta diversity. TCRdb redid the processing of the public reads, applying fastp at Q25 and MiXCR, and retained in-frame beta chains. Each entry is one CDR3 protein sequence, shown with its most common DNA and genes. The V and J calls and clone size come from TCRdb's table, not from the authors' own analysis. This sample is represented by around 1,000,000 distinct CDR3 sequences; approximately 26% of them were singletons. The ten largest clones capture approximately 0.71% of the sample.

V was cut back by 0 bases and J by 4 bases, leaving a gap of 6 bases between them. From its cysteine to its phenylalanine, the CDR3 spans 12 amino acids. Only the CDR3 portion is preserved as DNA: 36 bases, with reading frame beginning at the first base. Based on the germline V gene (reference sequence), the CDR1 and CDR2 sequences are DFQATT and SNEGSKA. What the research found in general, with its limitations: Total diversity estimates from one million sequenced T cells were considered lower bounds and underestimates. Compared with the aged group, the long-lived group had more naive CD4+ T cells, fewer expanded clones and increased TCR diversity, a pattern suggesting age selection. Bulk unsorted PBMC profiling prevented conclusive comparison of naive and antigen-experienced compartments. The CMV infection status of donors was not known, potentially confounding age-related changes in expanded clonotypes. The percentage of naive T cells measured by flow cytometry correlated strongly with observed TCR beta diversity. Observed TCR beta diversity per million T cells fell roughly linearly with age, and a significant reduction was already apparent by age roughly 40.

A remark on this clonotype: Its antigen is still unknown. No qualities accompany the bases; no much larger clone lies one base away.

The donors were some 36 Caucasian individuals from Russia, aged 6 to 90 years, who were systemically healthy. Each donor gave about 9.2 milliliters of peripheral blood, drawn into EDTA-treated Vacutainer tubes. Ficoll-Paque density-gradient centrifugation was used to isolate PBMCs, with at least 6.5 million per sample. Trizol reagent was used to extract total RNA from PBMCs, with at least 6 micrograms per sample. For every donor, an aliquot of PBMCs went through flow cytometry to measure the percentages of naive CD45RAhigh/CD27high T cells. The same sample was also studied in work on T cells of mothers and their children. From the second report: The donors were nine systemically healthy Caucasian individuals, made up of three mothers and their six children. cDNA synthesis used all of the extracted RNA, with about 1.5 ug of RNA in each 15 ul reaction. In the second PCR, the M1S primer added sample barcodes and 2-4 random nucleotides. Over 8 million TCR beta CDR3 reads were obtained for each mother, and approximately 3 million reads were obtained for each child. TCR recombination output is similarly shaped by thymic selection in related and unrelated pairs, with a minor effect exerted by inherited differences. Normalized repertoire overlap in related mother-child pairs was always slightly higher than in unrelated mother-child pairs, but the difference was never significant. With a sensitivity of about 100 clones per million clonotypes, no persistent microchimeric T cell clones were detected. In the study, deep NGS was used to compare the TCR beta repertoires of mothers and children, and features distinguishing related mother-child pairs from unrelated individuals were sought. Mothers averaged approximately 40 +/- 4 years of age and children averaged roughly 11 +/- 4 years. After adapter ligation was performed with NEBNext reagents, the libraries were sequenced on an Illumina HiSeq 2000 with 100+100 nt paired-end reads. To prevent cross-contamination, the mother and child libraries were prepared one month apart and sequenced in separate runs. For each donor, between roughly 450,000 and 2,300,000 distinct TCR beta clonotypes were identified. Naive TCR beta clonotypes were estimated from low-frequency clonotypes matched to each donor's FACS-determined naive share, without sorting.

This sequence was found in a girl aged 2-10 years in good health. The sequenced sample consisted of blood. The rearrangement joined TRBV20-1 to TRBJ1-2; no D gene is confidently identified. The DNA reads as follows: TGCAGTGCTAGAGAGTCCTCCTATGGCTACACCTTC. It specifies CSARESSYGYTF.